This T cell receptor (beta chain) was identified in a study of blood T cells in healthy people across ages. It was with a sample-barcoded 5' primer and a J-beta primer mix that a second PCR of about 6 to 12 cycles was run. MiXCR was run by TCRdb on the 5' RACE reads, yielding one entry per CDR3 protein. Altogether some 850,000 distinct CDR3 sequences are present, more than 25% being singletons, with the ten largest covering about 3%. Healthy Russian Caucasian donors spanned ages about 6 to 100 years. Donors gave roughly 10 milliliters of peripheral blood apiece. From germline, CDR1 is LNHNV and CDR2 YYDKDF (reference sequence). The CDR3 loop spans 20 amino acids. Trimming removed 0 bases from V and 5 bases from J; junction bases left unmatched: 18. The same sample was also studied in work on T cells of mothers and their children. Per that paper: Three healthy Caucasian mothers, along with their six children, were the donors.

V and J are TRBV15 and TRBJ2-5; 10 bases map to TRBD2. This sequence originates from a boy between 5 and 17 years old in good health. Sequenced material: blood. CDR3 DNA: TGTGCCACCAGCAGAGATCGCCAAGGACTAGCGGATTTGAGGGGGGAGACCCAGTACTTC. Its protein is CATSRDRQGLADLRGETQYF.